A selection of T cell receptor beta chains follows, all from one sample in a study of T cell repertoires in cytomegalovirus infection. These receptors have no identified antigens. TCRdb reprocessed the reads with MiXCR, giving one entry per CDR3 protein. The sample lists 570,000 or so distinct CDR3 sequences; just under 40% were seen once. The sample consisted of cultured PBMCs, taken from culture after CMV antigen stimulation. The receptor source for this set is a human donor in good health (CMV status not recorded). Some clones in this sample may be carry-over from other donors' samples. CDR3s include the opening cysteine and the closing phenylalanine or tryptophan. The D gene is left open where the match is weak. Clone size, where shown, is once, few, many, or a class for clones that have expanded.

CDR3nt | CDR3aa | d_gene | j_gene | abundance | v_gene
TGTGCCAGCAAGGAGCCCTTTCACTATGGCTACACCTTC | CASKEPFHYGYTF | - | TRBJ1-2 | - | TRBV28
TGTGCCAGTAGCGAGGGGGCTGAAGCTTTCTTT | CASSEGAEAFF | - | TRBJ1-1 | - | TRBV19
TGTGCCAGCAGTTCACAGGAGGACGGTGAAGCTTTCTTT | CASSSQEDGEAFF | - | TRBJ1-1 | few | TRBV12-3/TRBV12-4
TGTGCCAGCAGCTTAAGGGGGCAGGGTCGAACCTCTGGGGCCAACGTCCTGACTTTC | CASSLRGQGRTSGANVLTF | TRBD1 | TRBJ2-6 | many | TRBV7-2
TGTGCCAGCAGCGCCCGGTTAGCGGCAGATACGCAGTATTTT | CASSARLAADTQYF | - | TRBJ2-3 | - | TRBV7-2
TGTGCCAGCACCGAAGGACCTTCGAACACTGAAGCTTTCTTT | CASTEGPSNTEAFF | - | TRBJ1-1 | - | TRBV5-3
TGTGCCAGCAGCTTATACGGGGGTAACTATGGCTACACCTTC | CASSLYGGNYGYTF | - | TRBJ1-2 | - | TRBV11-2
TGTGCCAGTAAAAGATACGGGACAGATGGCTACACCTTC | CASKRYGTDGYTF | TRBD1 | TRBJ1-2 | - | TRBV19
TGCAGCGTTGAACCCCGGATGAATGAGCAGTTCTTC | CSVEPRMNEQFF | - | TRBJ2-1 | - | TRBV29-1
TGTGCCAGCAAACCCCACAGCACAGATACGCAGTATTTT | CASKPHSTDTQYF | - | TRBJ2-3 | - | TRBV28
TGTGCCAGCTCACAGAGGGGGACTAGCGGCGACAATGAGCAGTTCTTC | CASSQRGTSGDNEQFF | TRBD2 | TRBJ2-1 | few | TRBV18
TGTGCCAGCAGGGGGGACCCGCGAATAAACTATGGCTACACCTTC | CASRGDPRINYGYTF | - | TRBJ1-2 | - | TRBV7-1
TGTGCCAGCAGCCCAACAGGGGAAACCAACTATGGCTACACCTTC | CASSPTGETNYGYTF | TRBD1 | TRBJ1-2 | few | TRBV7-2
TGCAGTGCTACCTCGCGCGAGCAGTACTTC | CSATSREQYF | - | TRBJ2-7 | - | TRBV20-1
TGTGCCAGCAGCCGGACTAGCGGGCCCAGCTCCTACAATGAGCAGTTCTTC | CASSRTSGPSSYNEQFF | TRBD2 | TRBJ2-1 | many | TRBV7-2
TGTGCCAGCACCGGGAGGAGTAGGAACACCGGGGAGCTGTTTTTT | CASTGRSRNTGELFF | TRBD2 | TRBJ2-2 | - | TRBV2
TGTGCTAGTGGTTTGGTACTGGGGGCTAAGGATCAGCCCCAGCATTTT | CASGLVLGAKDQPQHF | - | TRBJ1-5 | - | TRBV12-5